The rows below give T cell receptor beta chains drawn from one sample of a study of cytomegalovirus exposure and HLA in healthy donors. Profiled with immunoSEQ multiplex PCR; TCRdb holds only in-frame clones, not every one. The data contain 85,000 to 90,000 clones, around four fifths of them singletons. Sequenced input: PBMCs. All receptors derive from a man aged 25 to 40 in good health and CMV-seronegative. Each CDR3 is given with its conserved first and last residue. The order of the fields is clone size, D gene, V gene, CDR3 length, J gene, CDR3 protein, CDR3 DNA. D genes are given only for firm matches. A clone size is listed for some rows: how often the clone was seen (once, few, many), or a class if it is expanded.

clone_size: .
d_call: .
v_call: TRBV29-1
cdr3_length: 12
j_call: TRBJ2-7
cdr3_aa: CSVGTGNHEQYF
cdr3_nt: TGCAGCGTTGGTACAGGTAACCACGAGCAGTACTTC

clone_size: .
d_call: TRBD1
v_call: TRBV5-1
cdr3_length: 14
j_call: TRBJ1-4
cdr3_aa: CASSLAGGDEKLFF
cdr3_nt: TGCGCCAGCAGCTTAGCAGGGGGTGATGAAAAACTGTTTTTT

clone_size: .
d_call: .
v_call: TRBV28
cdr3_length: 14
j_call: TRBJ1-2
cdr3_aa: CASSPPEAPYGYTF
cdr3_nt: TGTGCCAGCAGTCCTCCGGAGGCCCCCTATGGCTACACCTTC

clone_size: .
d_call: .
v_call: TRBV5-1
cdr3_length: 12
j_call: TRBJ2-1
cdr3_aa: CASRHEGDEQFF
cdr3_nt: TGCGCCAGCAGACACGAGGGGGATGAGCAGTTCTTC

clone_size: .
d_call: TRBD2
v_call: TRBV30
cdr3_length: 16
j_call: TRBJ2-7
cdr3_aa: CAWSKISSGPFYEQYF
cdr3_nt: TGTGCCTGGAGTAAAATCTCTAGCGGCCCCTTCTACGAGCAGTACTTC

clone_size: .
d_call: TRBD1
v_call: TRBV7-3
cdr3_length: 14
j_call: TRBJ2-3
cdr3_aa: CASSLQGSTDTQYF
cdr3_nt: TGTGCCAGCAGCCTACAGGGGAGCACAGATACGCAGTATTTT

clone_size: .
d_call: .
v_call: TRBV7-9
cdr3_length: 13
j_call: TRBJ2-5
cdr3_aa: CASSLGEVETQYF
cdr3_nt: TGTGCCAGCAGCTTAGGTGAGGTGGAGACCCAGTACTTC

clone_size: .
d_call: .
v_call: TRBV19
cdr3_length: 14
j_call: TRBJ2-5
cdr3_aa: CASSIVGTLGPQYF
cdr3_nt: TGTGCCAGTAGTATAGTAGGGACACTAGGGCCCCAGTACTTC

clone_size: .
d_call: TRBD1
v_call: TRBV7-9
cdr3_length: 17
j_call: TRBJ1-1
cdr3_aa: CASSSLWGTGENTEAFF
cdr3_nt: TGTGCCAGCAGCTCACTTTGGGGGACAGGAGAGAACACTGAAGCTTTCTTT

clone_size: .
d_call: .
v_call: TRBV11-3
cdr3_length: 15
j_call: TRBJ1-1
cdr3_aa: CASSLGGALGGEAFF
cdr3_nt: TGTGCCAGCAGCTTAGGTGGGGCATTAGGGGGAGAAGCTTTCTTT

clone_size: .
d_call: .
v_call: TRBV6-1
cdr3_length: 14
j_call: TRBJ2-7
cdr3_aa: CASIGWLPPDEQYF
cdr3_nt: TGTGCCAGCATTGGCTGGTTACCCCCCGACGAGCAGTACTTC

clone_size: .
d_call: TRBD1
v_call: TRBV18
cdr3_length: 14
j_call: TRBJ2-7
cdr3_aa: CATTLGTGDYEQYF
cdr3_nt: TGTGCCACCACCCTGGGGACAGGGGACTACGAGCAGTACTTC

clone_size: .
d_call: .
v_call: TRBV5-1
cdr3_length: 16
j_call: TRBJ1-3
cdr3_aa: CASSLGDLGTKHTIYF
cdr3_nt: TGCGCCAGCAGCTTGGGGGATCTCGGGACAAAGCACACCATATATTTT

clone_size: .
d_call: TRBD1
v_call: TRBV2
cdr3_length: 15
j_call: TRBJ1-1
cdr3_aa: CASSVLTGRNTEAFF
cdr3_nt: TGTGCCAGCAGTGTGCTGACAGGGCGAAACACTGAAGCTTTCTTT

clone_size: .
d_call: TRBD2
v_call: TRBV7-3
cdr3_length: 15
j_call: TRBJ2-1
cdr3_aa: CASSLGTSGRDEQFF
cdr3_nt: TGTGCCAGCAGCTTAGGGACTAGCGGGAGGGATGAGCAGTTCTTC

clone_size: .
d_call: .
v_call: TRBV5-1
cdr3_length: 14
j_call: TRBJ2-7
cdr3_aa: CASSHPDRTYEQYF
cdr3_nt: TGCGCCAGCAGCCACCCAGACAGGACCTACGAGCAGTACTTC

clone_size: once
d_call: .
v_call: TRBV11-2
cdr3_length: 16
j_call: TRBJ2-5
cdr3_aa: CASSLERGGGTETQYF
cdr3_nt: TGTGCCAGCAGCTTAGAGAGGGGGGGTGGTACGGAGACCCAGTACTTC

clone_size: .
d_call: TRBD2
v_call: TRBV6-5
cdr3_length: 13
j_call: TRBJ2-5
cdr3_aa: CASSYEPGGTQYF
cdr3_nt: TGTGCCAGCAGTTACGAGCCGGGGGGGACCCAGTACTTC

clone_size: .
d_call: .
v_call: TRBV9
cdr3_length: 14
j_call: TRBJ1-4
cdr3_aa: CASSATVGNEKLFF
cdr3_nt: TGTGCCAGCAGCGCGACAGTAGGTAATGAAAAACTGTTTTTT

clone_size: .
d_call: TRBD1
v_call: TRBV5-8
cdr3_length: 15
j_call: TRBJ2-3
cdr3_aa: CASSRRTGAADTQYF
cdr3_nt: TGTGCCAGCAGCCGTCGAACAGGGGCTGCAGATACGCAGTATTTT

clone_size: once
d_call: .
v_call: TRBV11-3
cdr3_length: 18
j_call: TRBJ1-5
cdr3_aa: CASSLVLRICRVNQPQHF
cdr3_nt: TGTGCCAGCAGCTTAGTTTTACGTATTTGCAGGGTCAATCAGCCCCAGCATTTT

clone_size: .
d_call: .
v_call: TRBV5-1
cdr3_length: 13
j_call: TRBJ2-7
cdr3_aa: CASSFNSGDEQYF
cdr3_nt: TGCGCCAGCAGCTTCAATAGTGGAGACGAGCAGTACTTC

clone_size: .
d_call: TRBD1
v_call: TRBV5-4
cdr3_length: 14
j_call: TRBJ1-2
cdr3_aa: CASSHQGQTYGYTF
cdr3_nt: TGTGCCAGCAGTCACCAGGGACAGACCTATGGCTACACCTTC

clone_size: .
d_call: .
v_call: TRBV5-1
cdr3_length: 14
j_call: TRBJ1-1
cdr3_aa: CASSYLTGALEAFF
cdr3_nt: TGCGCCAGCAGCTACCTGACAGGAGCTTTAGAAGCTTTCTTT

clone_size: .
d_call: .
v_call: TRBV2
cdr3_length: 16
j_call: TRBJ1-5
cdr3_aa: CASSEALGGAWQPQHF
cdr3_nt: TGTGCCAGCAGTGAAGCGCTTGGGGGGGCTTGGCAGCCCCAGCATTTT

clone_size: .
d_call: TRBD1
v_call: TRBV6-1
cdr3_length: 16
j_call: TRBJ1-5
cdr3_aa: CASNDLRQGSNQPQHF
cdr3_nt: TGTGCCAGCAATGACTTAAGACAGGGAAGCAATCAGCCCCAGCATTTT

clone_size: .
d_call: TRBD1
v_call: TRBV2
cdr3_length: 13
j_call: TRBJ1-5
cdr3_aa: CASAKQGNQPQHF
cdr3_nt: TGTGCCAGCGCCAAACAGGGGAATCAGCCCCAGCATTTT

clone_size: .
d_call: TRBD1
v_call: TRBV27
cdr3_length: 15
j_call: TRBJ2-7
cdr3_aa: CASSLTLQGAGEQYF
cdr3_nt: TGTGCCAGCAGTTTAACCCTTCAGGGGGCAGGCGAGCAGTACTTC

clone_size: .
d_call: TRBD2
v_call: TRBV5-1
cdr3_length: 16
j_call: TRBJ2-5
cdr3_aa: CASSSRLAGEQETQYF
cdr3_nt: TGCGCCAGCAGCTCCCGACTAGCGGGGGAGCAAGAGACCCAGTACTTC

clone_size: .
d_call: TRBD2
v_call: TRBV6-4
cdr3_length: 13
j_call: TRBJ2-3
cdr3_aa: CASSDVGGDTQYF
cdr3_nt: TGTGCCAGCAGTGATGTCGGGGGGGATACGCAGTATTTT

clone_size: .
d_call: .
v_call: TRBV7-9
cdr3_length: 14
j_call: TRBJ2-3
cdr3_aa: CASRRESNGDTQYF
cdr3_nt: TGTGCCAGCCGAAGAGAGAGTAATGGAGATACGCAGTATTTT

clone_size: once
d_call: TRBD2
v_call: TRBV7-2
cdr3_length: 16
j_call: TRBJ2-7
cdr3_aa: CASSLNAGGASVEQYF
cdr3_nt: TGTGCCAGCAGCTTAAACGCCGGGGGGGCGTCGGTCGAGCAGTACTTC

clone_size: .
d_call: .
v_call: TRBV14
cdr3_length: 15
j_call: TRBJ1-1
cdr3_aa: CASSQRLTWGAEAFF
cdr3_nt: TGTGCCAGCAGCCAAAGGCTGACTTGGGGCGCTGAAGCTTTCTTT

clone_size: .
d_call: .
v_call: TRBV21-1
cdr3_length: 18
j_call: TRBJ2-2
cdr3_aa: CASSKVGTGVRCTGELFF
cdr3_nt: TGTGCCAGCAGCAAAGTCGGGACAGGGGTGCGGTGCACCGGGGAGCTGTTTTTT

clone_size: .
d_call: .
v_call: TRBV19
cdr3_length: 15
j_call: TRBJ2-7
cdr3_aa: CASSPSGGRSYEQYF
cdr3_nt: TGTGCCAGTAGCCCCTCCGGGGGACGGAGCTACGAGCAGTACTTC

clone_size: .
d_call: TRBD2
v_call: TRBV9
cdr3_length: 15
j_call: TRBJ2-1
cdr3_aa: CASSVGLAGNNEQFF
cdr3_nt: TGTGCCAGCAGCGTAGGACTAGCGGGGAACAATGAGCAGTTCTTC

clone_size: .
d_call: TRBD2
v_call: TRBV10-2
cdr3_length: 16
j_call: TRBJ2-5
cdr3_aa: CASSELGGGIQETQYF
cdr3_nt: TGCGCCAGCAGTGAGTTGGGCGGGGGAATACAAGAGACCCAGTACTTC

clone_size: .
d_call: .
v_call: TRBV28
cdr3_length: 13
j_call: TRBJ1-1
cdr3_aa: CASSPGQNTEAFF
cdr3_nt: TGTGCCAGCAGCCCGGGACAGAACACTGAAGCTTTCTTT

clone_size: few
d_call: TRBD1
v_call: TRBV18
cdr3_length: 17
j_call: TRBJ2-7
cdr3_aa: CASSPKADGQGSYEQYF
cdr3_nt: TGTGCCAGCTCCCCGAAAGCTGATGGACAGGGGAGCTACGAGCAGTACTTC

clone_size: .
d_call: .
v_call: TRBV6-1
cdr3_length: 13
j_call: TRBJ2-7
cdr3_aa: CASSERVPGEQYF
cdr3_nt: TGTGCCAGCAGTGAACGAGTCCCGGGGGAGCAGTACTTC

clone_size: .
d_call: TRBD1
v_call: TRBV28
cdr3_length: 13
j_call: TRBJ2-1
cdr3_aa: CATRDRVYNEQFF
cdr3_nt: TGTGCCACCAGGGACAGGGTCTACAATGAGCAGTTCTTC

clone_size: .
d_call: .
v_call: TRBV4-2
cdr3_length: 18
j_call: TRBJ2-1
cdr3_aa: CASSQEGAGVSSYNEQFF
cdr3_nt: TGTGCCAGCAGCCAAGAAGGAGCCGGGGTCAGCTCCTACAATGAGCAGTTCTTC

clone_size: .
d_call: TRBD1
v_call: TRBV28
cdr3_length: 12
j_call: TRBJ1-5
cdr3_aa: CASGTVNQPQHF
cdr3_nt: TGTGCCAGCGGGACAGTCAATCAGCCCCAGCATTTT

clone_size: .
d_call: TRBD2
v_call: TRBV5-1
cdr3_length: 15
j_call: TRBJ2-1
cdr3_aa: CASSLAVGGVNEQFF
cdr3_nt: TGCGCCAGCAGCTTGGCCGTCGGGGGGGTCAATGAGCAGTTCTTC

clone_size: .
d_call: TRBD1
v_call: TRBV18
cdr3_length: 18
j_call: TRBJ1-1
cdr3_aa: CASSTRPTTGGRYTEAFF
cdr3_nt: TGTGCCAGCTCAACCCGACCGACGACAGGGGGCAGGTACACTGAAGCTTTCTTT

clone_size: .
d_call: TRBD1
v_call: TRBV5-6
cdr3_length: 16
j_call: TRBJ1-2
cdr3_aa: CASSLAGSGTGYGYTF
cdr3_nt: TGTGCCAGCAGCTTGGCCGGCTCAGGGACAGGGTACGGCTACACCTTC

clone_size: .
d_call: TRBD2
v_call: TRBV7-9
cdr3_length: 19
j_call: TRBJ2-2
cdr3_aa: CASSAGGLAGPPNTGELFF
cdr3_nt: TGTGCCAGCAGCGCAGGGGGACTAGCGGGGCCACCGAACACCGGGGAGCTGTTTTTT

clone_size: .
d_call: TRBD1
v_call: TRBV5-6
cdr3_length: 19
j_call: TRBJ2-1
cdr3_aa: CASSLGRYPGQGLANEQFF
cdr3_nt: TGTGCCAGCAGCTTGGGACGCTATCCAGGACAGGGACTCGCCAATGAGCAGTTCTTC

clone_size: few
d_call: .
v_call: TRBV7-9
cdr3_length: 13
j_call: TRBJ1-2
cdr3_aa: CASSYPQGWGYTF
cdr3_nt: TGTGCCAGCAGCTATCCACAGGGTTGGGGCTACACCTTC

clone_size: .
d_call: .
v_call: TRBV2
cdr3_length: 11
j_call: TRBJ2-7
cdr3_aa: CASRRGYEQYF
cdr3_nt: TGTGCCAGCAGACGGGGGTACGAGCAGTACTTC

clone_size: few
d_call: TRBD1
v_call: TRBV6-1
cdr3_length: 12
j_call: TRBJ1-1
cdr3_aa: CASRTGGHEAFF
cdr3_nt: TGTGCCAGCAGGACAGGGGGCCATGAAGCTTTCTTT

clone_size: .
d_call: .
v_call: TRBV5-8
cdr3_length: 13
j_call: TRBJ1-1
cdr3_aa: CASSSQAFTEAFF
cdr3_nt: TGTGCCAGCAGCTCCCAGGCTTTCACTGAAGCTTTCTTT

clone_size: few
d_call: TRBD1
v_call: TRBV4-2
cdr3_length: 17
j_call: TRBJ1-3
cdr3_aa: CASKDRAGGASGNTIYF
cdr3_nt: TGTGCCAGCAAAGATCGGGCAGGGGGTGCCTCTGGAAACACCATATATTTT